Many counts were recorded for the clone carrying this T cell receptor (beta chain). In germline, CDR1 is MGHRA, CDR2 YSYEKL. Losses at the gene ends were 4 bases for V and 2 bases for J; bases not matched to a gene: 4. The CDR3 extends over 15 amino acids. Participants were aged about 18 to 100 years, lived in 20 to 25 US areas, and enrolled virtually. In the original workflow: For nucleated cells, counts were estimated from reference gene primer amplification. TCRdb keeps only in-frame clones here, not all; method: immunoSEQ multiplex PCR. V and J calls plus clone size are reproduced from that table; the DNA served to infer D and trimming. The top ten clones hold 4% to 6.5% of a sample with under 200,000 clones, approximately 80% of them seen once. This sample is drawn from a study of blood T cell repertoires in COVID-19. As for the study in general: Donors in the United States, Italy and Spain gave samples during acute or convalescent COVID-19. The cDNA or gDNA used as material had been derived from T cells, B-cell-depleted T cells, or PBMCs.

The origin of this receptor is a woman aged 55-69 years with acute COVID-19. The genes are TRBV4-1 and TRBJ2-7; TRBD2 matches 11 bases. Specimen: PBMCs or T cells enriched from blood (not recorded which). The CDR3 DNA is TGCGCCAGCAGCCGTAGCGGGAGGGAAACCTACGAGCAGTACTTC. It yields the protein CASSRSGRETYEQYF.